These T cell receptor beta chains were read from a single sample in a study of cytomegalovirus exposure and HLA in healthy donors. The table came from immunoSEQ multiplex PCR; TCRdb's copy has only in-frame clones and leaves some out. Of about 160,000 clones detected, roughly 80% appear once; the ten largest clones hold approximately 2%. Sequenced material: PBMCs. The source is a female donor in good health and CMV-seronegative. Both conserved end residues are part of each CDR3. D genes are given only for firm matches. Some rows mark clone size as missing; the rest say once, few, many or name a class of expanded clone.

TRBV28	TRBJ2-7	-	-	TGTGCCAGCAGTTTTATCTCGAGCTCCTACGAGCAGTACTTC	CASSFISSSYEQYF
TRBV7-9	TRBJ1-2	-	-	TGTGCCAGCAGCTTACAGGCGGGGGGCGGCTATGGCTACACCTTC	CASSLQAGGGYGYTF
TRBV4-1	TRBJ2-7	-	-	TGCGCCAGCAGACAAGATCTAACAGGGTACGAGCAGTACTTC	CASRQDLTGYEQYF
TRBV19	TRBJ2-5	-	-	TGTGCCAGTAGTATGGTGACAGGAGCTAGGGAGACCCAGTACTTC	CASSMVTGARETQYF
TRBV5-1	TRBJ2-3	-	-	TGCGCCAGCAGCTCGGCTGGGGCTGGGGCAGATACGCAGTATTTT	CASSSAGAGADTQYF
TRBV14	TRBJ2-3	TRBD1	-	TGTGCCAGCGCCAGGGGACAGGACCGCACAGATACGCAGTATTTT	CASARGQDRTDTQYF
TRBV25-1	TRBJ2-1	TRBD1	-	TGTGCCAGCAGTGAGCCGGGGACAGGCAATGAGCAGTTCTTC	CASSEPGTGNEQFF
TRBV7-8	TRBJ1-5	-	-	TGTGCCAGCAGCTTAGCGGGGGCCCCTTGGGGCAATCAGCCCCAGCATTTT	CASSLAGAPWGNQPQHF
TRBV27	TRBJ2-7	TRBD2	once	TGTGCCAGCAGTTTAAAGGGGAGGACGGGGGGCTACGAGCAGTACTTC	CASSLKGRTGGYEQYF
TRBV27	TRBJ1-1	-	-	TGTGCCAGCAGTCCCCGATACACCGGGACACTAGGTAGTGGAACTGAAGCTTTCTTT	CASSPRYTGTLGSGTEAFF
TRBV4-1	TRBJ1-2	-	-	TGCGCCAGCAGCCACGGCGGGGGGACGCCCTATGGCTACACCTTC	CASSHGGGTPYGYTF
TRBV19	TRBJ2-2	TRBD1	-	TGTGCCAGTAGTATATTACAGGGGGCAGCGAACACCGGGGAGCTGTTTTTT	CASSILQGAANTGELFF
TRBV6-5	TRBJ1-1	TRBD1	few	TGTGCCACCTACCCCGGACAGGGCCCTGAAGCTTTCTTT	CATYPGQGPEAFF
TRBV2	TRBJ2-3	-	-	TGTGCCAGCAGTCCGAGGACTAGCACAGATACGCAGTATTTT	CASSPRTSTDTQYF
TRBV19	TRBJ2-1	TRBD2	-	TGTGCCAGTAGTATCTTGCTAGCGGGAGGCGAGCAGTTCTTC	CASSILLAGGEQFF
TRBV6-1	TRBJ2-5	TRBD2	-	TGTGCCAGCATCCAAGCGGGGGGAGAGACCCAGTACTTC	CASIQAGGETQYF
TRBV7-8	TRBJ2-1	TRBD1	medium-sized	TGTGCCAGCAGCTTAGGGACAGGGCCTTACAATGAGCAGTTCTTC	CASSLGTGPYNEQFF
TRBV19	TRBJ1-2	-	-	TGTGCCAGTAGTAGGCAAATGACAGGTGGAGGCTACACCTTC	CASSRQMTGGGYTF
TRBV4-2	TRBJ2-7	-	-	TGTGCCAGCAGCCCTAGGTCGTCCTACGAGCAGTACTTC	CASSPRSSYEQYF
TRBV11-1	TRBJ2-3	-	-	TGTGCCAGCAGCTTAGTGAGGTACACAGATACGCAGTATTTT	CASSLVRYTDTQYF
TRBV5-6	TRBJ1-4	-	-	TGTGCCAGCACCCAGGGCTTCGAAAAACTGTTTTTT	CASTQGFEKLFF
TRBV19	TRBJ1-5	-	once	TGTGCCAGTAGTTTTTCCTTTGACAGGAGGCCCGGCAATCAGCCCCAGCATTTT	CASSFSFDRRPGNQPQHF
TRBV4-2	TRBJ1-2	-	few	TGTGCCAGCAGCCAAGATGAGGGTAACTACTATGGCTACACCTTC	CASSQDEGNYYGYTF
TRBV6-4	TRBJ2-1	-	-	TGTGCCAGCAGTGGCCCCGGGGTTCAAGGGTCCTACAATGAGCAGTTCTTC	CASSGPGVQGSYNEQFF
TRBV7-2	TRBJ2-1	-	few	TGTGCCAGCAGCTCATATACACCCCCCATTCAGTTCTTC	CASSSYTPPIQFF
TRBV15	TRBJ2-1	TRBD2	-	TGTGCCACCAGCAGAGATCTTGGGACTAGCGGGAGGGTCTCCTACAATGAGCAGTTCTTC	CATSRDLGTSGRVSYNEQFF
TRBV11-1	TRBJ2-3	TRBD2	once	TGTGCCAGCAGCGCCCGAGTAGGGCGGGGGGGCACAGATACGCAGTATTTT	CASSARVGRGGTDTQYF
TRBV5-4	TRBJ1-5	-	-	TGTGCCAGCAGCTTAGGGGGGGAAAGCAATCAGCCCCAGCATTTT	CASSLGGESNQPQHF
TRBV15	TRBJ1-5	-	-	TGTGCCACCAGCAGAGATGGGGGGGGCAATCAGCCCCAGCATTTT	CATSRDGGGNQPQHF
TRBV7-2	TRBJ2-1	TRBD2	-	TGTGCCACTAGGTACGGGAGGATCCATGAGCAGTTCTTC	CATRYGRIHEQFF
TRBV5-1	TRBJ1-1	-	-	TGCGCCAGCAGCTTGGGTTGGGCGGGGGCGGGAACTGAAGCTTTCTTT	CASSLGWAGAGTEAFF
TRBV19	TRBJ1-2	TRBD1	once	TGTGCCAGTAGTCCCGGACAGGCAGGCTATGGCTACACCTTC	CASSPGQAGYGYTF
TRBV4-1	TRBJ1-6	-	-	TGCGCCAGCAGCCCCGGACTGGGTTCACCCCTCCACTTT	CASSPGLGSPLHF
TRBV5-4	TRBJ2-3	-	-	TGTGCCAGCAGCTCGGTAAGGCGGTCAGATACGCAGTATTTT	CASSSVRRSDTQYF
TRBV29-1	TRBJ1-1	TRBD1	-	TGCAGCGTCGTTTGGACAGGGGGCACTGAAGCTTTCTTT	CSVVWTGGTEAFF
TRBV11-2	TRBJ2-1	-	-	TGTGCCAGCAGCTTAGCGAGACTACCGATCGGGTACAATGAGCAGTTCTTC	CASSLARLPIGYNEQFF
TRBV15	TRBJ2-7	TRBD1	few	TGTGCCACCAGCAGAGGGGGACAGGGAGCAGGGCAGTACTTC	CATSRGGQGAGQYF
TRBV30	TRBJ1-1	-	-	TGTGCCTGGAGTGCAGCGCGGACAGAGCTGAACACTGAAGCTTTCTTT	CAWSAARTELNTEAFF
TRBV6-5	TRBJ1-2	TRBD1	-	TGTGCCAGCAGTTACGGTACAGGGGGCCGGGGCTATGGCTACACCTTC	CASSYGTGGRGYGYTF
TRBV21-1	TRBJ1-5	-	-	TGTGCCAGCAGCAAAGTGACAAAGGGACAGGGGGCCTATCAGCCCCAGCATTTT	CASSKVTKGQGAYQPQHF
TRBV18	TRBJ2-2	-	-	TGTGCCAGCTCACCGGACAGAGCGAACACCGGGGAGCTGTTTTTT	CASSPDRANTGELFF
TRBV7-3	TRBJ2-1	-	-	TGTGCCAGCAGCTTCGGCGGGGGCAGCTCCTACAATGAGCAGTTCTTC	CASSFGGGSSYNEQFF
TRBV5-1	TRBJ2-6	-	-	TGCGCCAGCAGCTTGACAGTAACTGGGGCCAACGTCCTGACTTTC	CASSLTVTGANVLTF
TRBV20-1	TRBJ1-3	-	once	TGCAGTGCTATGGGCGGGGCCAACTTGGATTTT	CSAMGGANLDF
TRBV7-2	TRBJ2-7	-	-	TGTGCCAGCAGCCGCTGGACGGGAAGCTCCTACGAGCAGTACTTC	CASSRWTGSSYEQYF
TRBV2	TRBJ2-2	TRBD2	few	TGTGCCAGCAAGGGGACTAGTAGAAGTACGGTCACCGGGGAGCTGTTTTTT	CASKGTSRSTVTGELFF
TRBV6-1	TRBJ2-7	-	-	TGTGCCAGCAAGACCGGGATCGCATTCCACGAGCAGTACTTC	CASKTGIAFHEQYF
TRBV5-1	TRBJ2-3	-	-	TGCGCCAGCAGCCTACAGAGCACAGATACGCAGTATTTT	CASSLQSTDTQYF
TRBV6-1	TRBJ2-7	-	-	TGTGCCAGCAGTGAAGCTTACATGGCCTACGAGCAGTACTTC	CASSEAYMAYEQYF
TRBV29-1	TRBJ1-2	-	-	TGCAGCGTTGGAGGGAACAACTATGGCTACACCTTC	CSVGGNNYGYTF
TRBV19	TRBJ2-2	-	-	TGTGCCAGTAGTATAGAAAACAGGCCCGCCGGGGAGCTGTTTTTT	CASSIENRPAGELFF
TRBV2	TRBJ1-2	-	-	TGTGCCAGCAGATTGGACGGGGGAAACTATGGCTACACCTTC	CASRLDGGNYGYTF
TRBV6-5	TRBJ2-3	TRBD1	-	TGTGCCAGCAGTCCAGGGGGAGCTACGCAGTATTTT	CASSPGGATQYF
TRBV6-5	TRBJ2-7	TRBD1	-	TGTGCCAGCAGTCCTCAGACAGGGGGTTCCTACGAGCAGTACTTC	CASSPQTGGSYEQYF
TRBV23-1	TRBJ1-6	TRBD1	few	TGCGCCAGCAGTCAAGACAGGGGAAATTCACCCCTCCACTTT	CASSQDRGNSPLHF
TRBV5-1	TRBJ2-1	TRBD2	-	TGCGCCAGCAGCTTAGGGACTAGCGGGAGCAATGAGCAGTTCTTC	CASSLGTSGSNEQFF
TRBV4-1	TRBJ1-2	TRBD1	-	TGCGCCAGCAGCCAGACGGACAGGGGGGATGGCTACACCTTC	CASSQTDRGDGYTF
TRBV7-8	TRBJ2-3	TRBD2	-	TGTGTCAGCAGCGCGTCTAGCGGGAGGTTAACAGATACGCAGTATTTT	CVSSASSGRLTDTQYF
TRBV30	TRBJ2-7	TRBD1	-	TGTGCCTGGGTCAGACAGGGGAACGAGCAGTACTTC	CAWVRQGNEQYF
TRBV5-5	TRBJ1-2	TRBD1	-	TGTGCCAGCAGCGGAAATCCGGGACAGCCTTATGGCTACACCTTC	CASSGNPGQPYGYTF